This TCR beta chain is from a study of regulatory T cells in long-lasting Graves disease. CDR1 MGHRA and CDR2 YSYEKL come from the germline V gene. Deletions cut 2 bases from V and 0 bases from J, with 19 bases between. The CDR3 runs 18 residues. This clonotype was recorded at least ten times. The antigen remains unidentified. Sample time point: newly diagnosed GD, antithyroid drugs for less than 3 months. RNA from PBMCs was the source of the TCR library. Graves' disease diagnoses followed American Thyroid Association guidelines. The study, taken as a whole, reports: TCR diversity was lower in persistent Graves' patients (versus newly diagnosed ones).

Construction of TCR beta libraries relied on iRepertoire HTBI primers and on Arm-PCR targeting CDR3 regions. One entry per CDR3 protein, called by TCRdb with MiXCR from the multiplex PCR reads. The sample records hundreds of thousands of distinct CDR3 sequences, about 16% being singletons. This sample also appeared in a second study, on T cells in Graves' hyperthyroidism and ophthalmopathy. That work adds: The HTBI primer set drove a first-round RT-PCR of the TCR CDR3. The model identified upcoming ophthalmopathy a median about six months ahead of onset.

The source of this sequence is a woman aged 40-60 years with Graves disease. This rearrangement joins TRBV4-1 to TRBJ1-1; D may be TRBD1 (5 bases). The starting material was peripheral blood mononuclear cells (PBMCs), obtained at new diagnosis, from a patient treated with antithyroid drugs. The CDR3 loop is CASSQTGQPQPVNTEAFF. The CDR3, as DNA: TGCGCCAGCAGCCAAACGGGGCAGCCCCAACCGGTGAACACTGAAGCTTTCTTT.